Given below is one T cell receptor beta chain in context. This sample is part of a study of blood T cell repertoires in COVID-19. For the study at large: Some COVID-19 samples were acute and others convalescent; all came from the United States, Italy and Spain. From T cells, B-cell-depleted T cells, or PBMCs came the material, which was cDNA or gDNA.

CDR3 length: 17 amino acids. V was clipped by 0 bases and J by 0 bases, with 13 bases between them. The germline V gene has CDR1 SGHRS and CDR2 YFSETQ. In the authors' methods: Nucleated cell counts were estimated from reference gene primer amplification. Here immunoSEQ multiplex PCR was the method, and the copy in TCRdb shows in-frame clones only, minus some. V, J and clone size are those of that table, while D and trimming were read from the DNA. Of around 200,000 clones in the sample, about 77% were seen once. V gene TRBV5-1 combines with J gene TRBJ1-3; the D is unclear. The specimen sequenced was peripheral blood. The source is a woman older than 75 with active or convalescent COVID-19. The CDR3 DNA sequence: TGCGCCAGCAGCTTGGATTGGTCGCGGGGCTCTGGAAACACCATATATTTT. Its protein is CASSLDWSRGSGNTIYF.